The following is a TCR beta chain sequence with its context. As yet, its antigen is unknown. These data come from a study of blood T cells in healthy people across ages. Findings of the study overall: Since the PBMCs were unsorted, naive and antigen-experienced cells could not be conclusively compared. Per million T cells, the diversity of TCR beta decreased roughly linearly as age advanced.

The sample providers were healthy Caucasian people from Russia, aged roughly 6 to 90. A J-beta primer mix and a sample-barcoded 5' primer were used in a second PCR of about 7 to 12 cycles. TCRdb processed the 5' RACE reads anew with MiXCR; each CDR3 protein has one entry. The sample carries more than 1 million distinct CDR3 sequences, around 45% recorded once. Trimming took 1 base from V and 7 from J, leaving 10 bases between them. From germline, CDR1 is SGHVS and CDR2 FNYEAQ. The CDR3 contains 13 residues. Material for sequencing was blood. The source of this sequence is a woman between 55 and 75 years old in good health. The chain couples TRBV7-6 to TRBJ2-5; maybe TRBD1 (5 bases). Written as DNA, the CDR3 is TGTGCCAGCAGCTTAGGGCTAGGGGCGACCCAGTACTTC. Protein sequence: CASSLGLGATQYF.